This T cell receptor beta chain is from a study of preoperative IRX-2 immunotherapy in early breast cancer. Produced via immunoSEQ multiplex PCR; TCRdb's table is partial and in-frame only. The data show roughly 5,700 clones, approximately 76% seen once. Sample treatment: preoperative locoregional IRX-2 cytokine immunotherapy. Preoperative locoregional IRX-2 cytokine immunotherapy was tested in the phase Ib source study. The CDR3 covers 15 residues. Germline V gives CDR1 MNHGY, CDR2 SAAAGT. V gave up 0 bases and J gave up 7 bases; unmatched junction bases: 6. The chain combines TRBV6-8 with TRBJ2-7; 10 nucleotides align to TRBD2. The receptor was isolated from a human donor with breast cancer. This specimen consisted of tumor tissue, obtained before IRX-2 immunotherapy. The CDR3 loop is CASSYSLAGDYEQYF. CDR3 nucleotides: TGTGCCAGCAGTTACTCCCTAGCGGGAGATTATGAGCAGTACTTC.